These T cell receptor beta chains were read from a single sample in a study of regulatory T cells in long-lasting Graves disease. MiXCR, applied by TCRdb to the multiplex PCR reads, yields one record per CDR3 protein. The table lists more than 300,000 distinct CDR3 sequences, about a sixth of them singletons, with 22% in the top ten. Source: peripheral blood mononuclear cells (PBMCs), taken at new diagnosis, from a patient treated with antithyroid drugs. The receptors here all came from a female donor with Graves disease. CDR3s include the opening cysteine and the closing phenylalanine or tryptophan. A D gene is named only where the DNA matches it firmly. Clone size appears in some rows only: once, few, many, or a class for an expanded clone.

CDR3 DNA | CDR3 protein | D gene | clone size | V gene | CDR3 length | J gene
TGTGCCAGCAGCTCCCCAACAAATGAAAAACTGTTTTTT | CASSSPTNEKLFF | . | many | TRBV11-2 | 13 | TRBJ1-4
TGTGCCAGCAGTCCGGGACACGTCTACGAGCAGTACTTC | CASSPGHVYEQYF | . | many | TRBV12-3/TRBV12-4 | 13 | TRBJ2-7
TGTGCCAGCAGCCTAAGGGGGGGGTACAATGAGCAGTTCTTC | CASSLRGGYNEQFF | . | . | TRBV13 | 14 | TRBJ2-1
TGTGCCACCAGCAGAGATTCGTCGCCATTGGGCGTCCTGACTTTC | CATSRDSSPLGVLTF | . | few | TRBV15 | 15 | TRBJ2-6
TGCAGTGCTAGTCAGTTTAGGAGGGCGGAGAACACTGAAGCTTTCTTT | CSASQFRRAENTEAFF | . | many | TRBV20-1 | 16 | TRBJ1-1
TGTGCCACCAGTTCCGGGACTAGCGGCCGCCCAGAGACCCAGTACTTC | CATSSGTSGRPETQYF | TRBD2 | many | TRBV24-1 | 16 | TRBJ2-5
TGCGCCAGCAGCCCAGGGGTGGCCGCCTCACCCCTCCACTTT | CASSPGVAASPLHF | . | many | TRBV10-2 | 14 | TRBJ1-6
TGTGCCAGCAGTCGAGAGACAGGGCTTACTTATGGCTACACCTTC | CASSRETGLTYGYTF | TRBD1 | . | TRBV28 | 15 | TRBJ1-2
TGTGCCAGTAACCGTCCAGGGGAACCTAGCAATCAGCCCCAGCATTTT | CASNRPGEPSNQPQHF | . | few | TRBV19 | 16 | TRBJ1-5
TGTGCCAGCAGCCCCAGCGGGGGCCAAGAGACCCAGTACTTC | CASSPSGGQETQYF | TRBD2 | many | TRBV7-9 | 14 | TRBJ2-5
TGTGCCTGGAGTGTAGGACGGTGGGACACTGAAGCTTTCTTT | CAWSVGRWDTEAFF | . | many | TRBV30 | 14 | TRBJ1-1
TGTGCCAGCAGCTTACGGACTAGCGGGGGCCACAATGAGCAGTTCTTC | CASSLRTSGGHNEQFF | TRBD2 | many | TRBV7-9 | 16 | TRBJ2-1